These 32 T cell receptor beta chains were all obtained from the same sample, sequenced in a study of T cell responses to AZD1222 COVID-19 vaccine (TCRdb year 2021). The meaning of the sample's time point label: baseline before first vaccination. The receptor library was made with the immunoSEQ multiplex PCR assay. The source is immuneACCESS, and TCRdb retained only in-frame sequences with V and J called. Part of the clones is not carried over; for the studies checked, unresolved V genes explain less than half of this, and the remainder is unexplained. Counted in this sample were over 110,000 clones; approximately 92% of them appeared once. Jointly, the top ten make up about 1.5% of the sample. The sample consisted of peripheral blood, taken on day 0 of AZD1222 vaccination. Every receptor here comes from an adult in good health.

This chain joins TRBV6-5 and TRBJ2-7; 7 nucleotides line up with TRBD2. Germline trimming cut 5 bases from V and 12 bases from J; bases unmatched to any gene: 16. The germline V gene encodes CDR1 MNHEY and CDR2 SVGAGI. The CDR3 sequence is 14 residues long. CDR3 loop: CASSPQRLAGKRYF. The DNA for the CDR3 is TGTGCCAGCAGTCCACAAAGACTAGCCGGAAAGCGGTACTTC.

This clone was detected once. This chain joins TRBV5-1 and TRBJ1-2; 7 nucleotides match TRBD1. This CDR3 is built from 14 residues. V dropped 4 bases and J dropped 4; count of bases not matched to a gene: 7. Germline V gene sequence: CDR1 SGHRS, CDR2 YFSETQ. CDR3 in amino acids: CASSPGQASYGYTF. CDR3 in DNA: TGCGCCAGCAGCCCAGGACAGGCAAGCTATGGCTACACCTTC.

The V call is TRBV30, the J call TRBJ2-1, with unresolved D. Trimming cost V 7 bases and J 3 bases, with 4 bases left between them. Looked up from germline, CDR1 is GTSNPN and CDR2 is SVGIG (reference sequence). This CDR3 is built from 10 residues. CDR3 amino acids: CALNYNEQFF. CDR3 nucleotides: TGTGCCTTAAACTACAATGAGCAGTTCTTC.

CDR3 region: CASSGLPQNTGELFF. CDR3 coding DNA: TGTGCCAGCAGCGGACTTCCGCAGAACACCGGGGAGCTGTTTTTT. This chain links TRBV11-2 with TRBJ2-2; D is perhaps TRBD2 (5 bases). V was trimmed by 5 bases and J by 1 base, leaving 11 bases between them. Germline CDR1 SGHAT, CDR2 FQNNGV. The CDR3 runs to 15 residues.

Notes on this clone: One junction end disagrees with the germline gene, perhaps due to a read error. The V call is TRBV13, the J call TRBJ1-1; D is perhaps TRBD1 (6 bases). CDR3 length: 12 residues. From germline, CDR1 is PRHDT and CDR2 FYEKMQ (reference sequence). CDR3 loop: CASSLEWGGPLF. The CDR3 coding sequence is TGTGCCAGCAGCTTAGAGTGGGGGGGGCCGCTCTTT.

As DNA, the CDR3 is TGTGCCAGCAGTCCCATCCCAAGTTCCGGGGAGCTGTTTTTT. This translates into CASSPIPSSGELFF. This chain connects TRBV27 to TRBJ2-2; no clear D. CDR1 MNHEY and CDR2 SMNVEV come from the germline V gene (reference sequence). The ends were cut back, 5 bases at V and 6 bases at J, with 13 bases in the middle. The CDR3 is 14 residues long.

The chain uses TRBV15 and TRBJ1-1; D gene uncertain. The CDR3 spans 17 residues. V was trimmed by 0 bases and J by 6 bases, leaving 20 bases between them. From germline, CDR1 is LNHNV and CDR2 YYDKDF (reference sequence). Here the CDR3 reads CATSRDYEAGKTPEAFF. The CDR3 DNA sequence: TGTGCCACCAGCAGAGATTACGAGGCAGGAAAGACCCCTGAAGCTTTCTTT. The variable domain in full, completed from reference TRBV15 and TRBJ1-1, reads DAMVIQNPRYQVTQFGKPVTLSCSQTLNHNVMYWYQQKSSQAPKLLFHYYDKDFNNEADTPDNFQSRRPNTSFCFLDIRSPGLGDTAMYLCATSRDYEAGKTPEAFFGQGTRLTVV.

The chain links TRBV18 to TRBJ1-4, with D uncertain. From germline, CDR1 is KGHSH and CDR2 LQKENI. Trimming left V 0 bases short and J 10 bases short, with 12 bases between. The CDR3 runs to 14 residues. CDR3 residues: CASSPPSGSGKLFF. The CDR3 DNA is TGTGCCAGCTCACCACCCTCTGGTTCGGGAAAACTGTTTTTT.

The rearrangement links TRBV10-3 to TRBJ1-2, with 10 bases matching TRBD1. The CDR3 spans 16 residues. V gave up 6 bases and J gave up 1 base; unmatched junction bases: 8. Per the germline V gene, CDR1 is ENHRY and CDR2 is SYGVKD. The CDR3 spells CAISFRDRGLNYGYTF. CDR3 in DNA: TGTGCCATCAGCTTCCGGGACAGGGGACTTAACTATGGCTACACCTTC.

The chain links TRBV2 to TRBJ2-1; D ambiguous. Trimming removed 1 base from V and 9 bases from J, with 10 bases in between. Germline values: CDR1 SNHLY, CDR2 FYNNEI. This CDR3 contains 13 residues. This CDR3 is CASSEVLGIEQFF. CDR3 nucleotides: TGTGCCAGCAGTGAAGTCCTTGGAATTGAGCAGTTCTTC.

This sequence joins TRBV29-1 and TRBJ2-7, with 7 bases aligning to TRBD1. V lost 4 bases, J lost 5 bases, and 11 bases stayed unmatched. The CDR3 is 14 residues long. Germline CDR1 reads SQVTM; CDR2 reads ANQGSEA. The CDR3 sequence: CSVGQGLTIDEQYF. Written as DNA, the CDR3 is TGCAGCGTTGGACAGGGTCTGACGATCGACGAGCAGTACTTC.

The CDR3 DNA follows: TGTGCCAGCATAAGTGCCCCTACCTACAATGAGCAGTTCTTC. Translation: CASISAPTYNEQFF. V is TRBV2 and J is TRBJ2-1, with D hard to call. Trimming cost V 7 bases and J 2 bases, with 12 bases left between them. In germline, CDR1 is SNHLY, CDR2 FYNNEI. The CDR3 length is 14 residues. The full variable domain, completed using reference TRBV2 and TRBJ2-1, is EPEVTQTPSHQVTQMGQEVILRCVPISNHLYFYWYRQILGQKVEFLVSFYNNEISEKSEIFDDQFSVERPDGSNFTLKIRSTKLEDSAMYFCASISAPTYNEQFFGPGTRLTVL.

The chain carries TRBV7-9 and TRBJ1-2; no firm D call. Deletions cut 3 bases from V and 8 bases from J, with 10 bases between. The germline CDR1 and CDR2 sequences are SEHNR and FQNEAQ (reference sequence). CDR3 length equals 12 residues. CDR3 amino acids: CASSFSGVGYTF. CDR3 coding DNA: TGTGCCAGCAGCTTTAGCGGGGTGGGCTACACCTTC. Filled out from reference TRBV7-9 and TRBJ1-2, the complete variable domain reads DTGVSQNPRHKITKRGQNVTFRCDPISEHNRLYWYRQTLGQGPEFLTYFQNEAQLEKSRLLSDRFSAERPKGSFSTLEIQRTEQGDSAMYLCASSFSGVGYTFGSGTRLTVV.

The chain joins TRBV5-1 to TRBJ2-2; 7 bases align to TRBD1. J gave up 6 bases and V 1 base, and 3 bases lay outside the gene matches. This CDR3 has 14 residues. Germline V lookup: CDR1 SGHRS, CDR2 YFSETQ. The CDR3, as DNA: TGCGCCAGCAGCTTGTCCCAGGGGGCCGGGGAGCTGTTTTTT. Amino acids: CASSLSQGAGELFF.

V usage is TRBV28 and J usage is TRBJ2-7; D might be TRBD1 or TRBD2, each matching 6 bases. The CDR3 is 14 residues long. Germline V lookup: CDR1 MDHEN, CDR2 SYDVKM. With 5 bases removed from V and 2 bases from J, the gap between germline ends came to 13 bases. The DNA of the CDR3 is TGTGCCAGCAGTCCCCCGGGGGCTCCCTACGAGCAGTACTTC. As protein: CASSPPGAPYEQYF.

This chain connects TRBV5-4 to TRBJ2-1, with D possibly being TRBD2 (6 bases). Germline assignment: CDR1 SGHNT and CDR2 YYREEE (reference sequence). This CDR3 is built from 15 residues. Trimming cost V 2 bases and J 4 bases, with 13 bases left between them. The CDR3 region is CASSFSGGGYNEQFF. In nucleotides, the CDR3 is TGTGCCAGCAGCTTTAGCGGTGGGGGTTACAATGAGCAGTTCTTC.

This sequence joins TRBV6-1 and TRBJ1-1; perhaps TRBD1 as D (5 bases). The CDR3 runs 15 residues. V lost 0 bases, J lost 4 bases, and 12 bases lay in between. Germline CDR1 MNHNS, CDR2 SASEGT. The CDR3 nucleotides are TGTGCCAGCAGTGAAGCTCGCAGGGTCGGCACTGAAGCTTTCTTT. Residues: CASSEARRVGTEAFF.

V is TRBV6-5 and J is TRBJ2-7; 9 bases line up with TRBD1. The CDR3 is 15 amino acids. V trimming: 6 bases; J trimming: 2 bases; junction bases outside the gene matches: 8. The germline CDR1 and CDR2 sequences are MNHEY and SVGAGI. The CDR3 loop reads CASSPRQGDTYEQYF. The DNA of the CDR3 is TGTGCCAGCAGCCCCAGACAGGGGGACACCTACGAGCAGTACTTC.

The chain combines TRBV19 with TRBJ1-2; D remains ambiguous. From germline, CDR1 is LNHDA and CDR2 SQIVND (reference sequence). Trimming took 3 bases from V and 0 from J, leaving 5 bases between them. The CDR3 sequence is 13 residues long. The CDR3 DNA is TGTGCCAGTAGTATGTTGACTAACTATGGCTACACCTTC. Its translation: CASSMLTNYGYTF.

This chain joins TRBV5-1 and TRBJ2-2; 12 bases match TRBD2. The CDR3 runs to 16 residues. CDR1 and CDR2 (germline): SGHRS, YFSETQ. After removal of 5 bases from V and 3 bases from J, the junction contained 5 bases not matched to a gene. The DNA of the CDR3 is TGCGCCAGCAGTTCTGGACTAGCGGGGTACACCGGGGAGCTGTTTTTT. Protein product: CASSSGLAGYTGELFF.

In this sample, this clone turned up once. The chain carries TRBV27 and TRBJ1-1; D is unclear. Germline CDR1 reads MNHEY; CDR2 reads SMNVEV (reference sequence). Deletions cut 3 bases from V and 5 bases from J, with 10 bases between. The length of the CDR3 is 13 residues. The CDR3 reads CASSFLDWTEAFF. The CDR3 coding sequence is TGTGCCAGCAGTTTCCTGGATTGGACTGAAGCTTTCTTT.

The CDR3 protein is CASSIDRGQDYGYTF. The CDR3 coding sequence is TGCGCCAGCAGCATCGACAGGGGGCAGGACTATGGCTACACCTTC. The J gene is TRBJ1-2, the V gene TRBV5-1; 10 bases are a match to TRBD1. The CDR3 runs 15 residues. V shed 4 bases and J 3 bases; nucleotides not matched to a gene: 6. In germline, CDR1 is SGHRS, CDR2 YFSETQ. The full variable domain, completed using reference TRBV5-1 and TRBJ1-2, is KAGVTQTPRYLIKTRGQQVTLSCSPISGHRSVSWYQQTPGQGLQFLFEYFSETQRNKGNFPGRFSGRQFSNSRSEMNVSTLELGDSALYLCASSIDRGQDYGYTFGSGTRLTVV.

The chain joins TRBV11-2 to TRBJ1-2; the match to TRBD1 covers 7 bases. Per the germline V gene, CDR1 is SGHAT and CDR2 is FQNNGV. V gave up 8 bases and J gave up 2 bases; unmatched junction bases: 14. CDR3 length: 16 amino acids. The CDR3 nucleotides are TGTGCCAGCCGCCCCTGGGGAGGGGGCGAAAACTATGGCTACACCTTC. Its protein product is CASRPWGGGENYGYTF.

This chain links TRBV5-4 with TRBJ2-5; D might be TRBD2 (6 bases). Trimming stripped 2 bases from V and 5 bases from J, with 25 bases between. Germline CDR1 is SGHNT and CDR2 is YYREEE (reference sequence). The CDR3 loop spans 18 amino acids. The CDR3 DNA reads TGTGCCAGCAGCTTAAGGGACTCTCAGGCGGGATTCAGGGAGACCCAGTACTTC. Protein: CASSLRDSQAGFRETQYF.

The rearrangement joins TRBV4-1 to TRBJ1-1, with TRBD1 matching 9 bases. The junction had 1 base not matched to a gene; V was cut back by 0 bases and J by 5 bases. CDR1 and CDR2 (germline): MGHRA, YSYEKL. There are 14 residues in the CDR3. The CDR3 region has the DNA TGCGCCAGCAGCCAAGAGGACAGGGGAACTGAAGCTTTCTTT. This translates into CASSQEDRGTEAFF.

V gene TRBV2 combines with J gene TRBJ1-2; no clear D gene. V was trimmed by 0 bases and J by 8 bases, leaving 10 bases between them. The CDR3 consists of 13 residues. Germline CDR1 reads SNHLY; CDR2 reads FYNNEI. The CDR3 is CASSEAPSEGYTF. DNA of the CDR3: TGTGCCAGCAGTGAAGCGCCCTCTGAGGGCTACACCTTC.

The genes are TRBV18 and TRBJ1-1; 7 nucleotides align to TRBD1. The germline CDR1 and CDR2 sequences are KGHSH and LQKENI. J gave up 1 base and V 2 bases, and 4 bases lay outside the gene matches. The CDR3 has 15 amino acids. The CDR3 DNA follows: TGTGCCAGCTCACCAAGTCACAGGGGGAACACTGAAGCTTTCTTT. Translation gives CASSPSHRGNTEAFF.

The chain joins TRBV4-2 to TRBJ1-6; D call uncertain. The CDR3 spans 16 residues. Deletions cut 2 bases from V and 10 bases from J, with 18 bases between. Per the germline V gene, CDR1 is LGHNA and CDR2 is YNFKEQ. The CDR3 nucleotides read TGTGCCAGCAGCCAATTTTGGGCAGGAGGACGGTCACCCCTCCACTTT. Translating gives CASSQFWAGGRSPLHF.

The V gene is TRBV5-5, the J gene TRBJ2-7; D unresolved. The V end was cut by 0 bases, the J end by 3 bases, with 7 bases between. The CDR3 is made up of 13 amino acids. Germline V lookup: CDR1 SGHKS, CDR2 YYEKEE (reference sequence). Here the CDR3 reads CASSLEPFYEQYF. The CDR3 DNA reads TGTGCCAGCAGCTTGGAACCCTTCTACGAGCAGTACTTC.

In DNA, the CDR3 is TGTGCCAGCAGCTTGGCCGGGACTAGCGGGAGGACAGATACGCAGTATTTT. It yields the protein CASSLAGTSGRTDTQYF. The V and J genes are TRBV5-5 and TRBJ2-3; 15 nucleotides match TRBD2. CDR1 and CDR2 from the germline V gene are SGHKS and YYEKEE (reference sequence). Trimming at V came to 0 bases and at J to 3 bases, leaving 2 bases not matched to a gene. The CDR3 consists of 17 residues.

The genes are TRBV27 and TRBJ2-3; TRBD2 might be the D (6 bases). The length of the CDR3 is 13 residues. The germline V gene encodes CDR1 MNHEY and CDR2 SMNVEV (reference sequence). Trimming removed 7 bases at V and 4 bases at J, with 12 bases between. As DNA, the CDR3 is TGTGCCAGCAAAAGAGCGGGCTCAGATACGCAGTATTTT. Its translation: CASKRAGSDTQYF.

The V gene is TRBV6-1, the J gene TRBJ1-5; D gene ambiguous. This CDR3 is 15 amino acids long. V was shortened by 1 base and J by 0 bases, with 7 bases between the two germline ends. Germline V gene data show CDR1 as MNHNS and CDR2 as SASEGT. The CDR3 DNA sequence: TGTGCCAGCAGTGAAGGTGGAACTAGCAATCAGCCCCAGCATTTT. It encodes CASSEGGTSNQPQHF.